This TCR beta chain was recovered during a study of type 1 and type 2 diabetes patients (dated by TCRdb to the mid-2010s). General notes on the study: Recruited in China, the cohort was made up of 8 or 9 type 1 diabetes patients, four type 2 diabetes patients and six nondiabetic controls. Across the study, CD4+ and CD8+ T cells were positively selected from PBMCs by means of CD4 or CD8 MicroBeads on MACS columns. Similar V gene usage was observed when approximately 20-cycle and approximately 25-cycle amplification were compared, suggesting similar primer efficiencies and random PCR bias. The whole study generated approximately 18 million paired-end reads. Type 2 diabetes patients were used as a disease comparison group for the type 1 diabetes patients. In the study, high-throughput sequencing was used to profile TCRbeta repertoires so that type 1 diabetes, type 2 diabetes and nondiabetic individuals could be compared. TCRbeta libraries were sequenced paired-end on Illumina HiSeq 2000 or MiSeq instruments.

From V the trimming removes 3 bases and from J it removes 7 bases, while the gene matches leave 4 bases of the junction unaccounted for. The germline V gene (reference sequence) yields LGHDT for CDR1 and YNNKEL for CDR2. Taken from cysteine to phenylalanine, the CDR3 has 14 residues. Only the CDR3 DNA stays, 42 bases, in frame from base 1. With respect to this clonotype: Its antigen remains unidentified. No base quality information exists; no much larger clone differs at one position.

The sequencer was an Illumina MiSeq. Genomic DNA from sorted T cell subsets was used as template for TCRbeta CDR3 amplification. The TCRbeta CDR3 region was amplified by multiplex PCR with 30 forward and 13 reverse primers. PCR products were purified with AMPure XP beads, then indices and adaptors were added in a second roughly 25-cycle PCR. Before sequencing, libraries were gel-purified with the QIAquick Gel Extraction Kit. Regarding the original processing steps: Paired-end reads were merged with FLASH and aligned to IMGT V, D and J germline references using IgBLAST. Reads with below 70% alignment identity to germline references were discarded, leaving 8.5 million to 14 million reads study-wide. IMGT definitions were followed to assign CDR3 boundaries, reading frame and productivity. Highly-expanded clones were defined as clones at or above 1% of reads, and diversity was measured by normalized Shannon entropy. Group differences in Shannon entropy were tested with unpaired two-tailed t-tests. In TCRdb, the public reads were trimmed at Q25 with fastp and aligned with MiXCR, with productive beta chains retained. For every CDR3 protein sequence, its rows merge into one entry that carries the most common genes and DNA. Clone size and V and J calls follow TCRdb, not the original study. Here the sample has approximately 260,000 distinct CDR3 sequences; around 47% occur a single time. In total, the top ten clones hold 12% to 15% of the sample.

The investigation overall reported the following: High diversity was shown by type 2 diabetes repertoires, and the diversity was significantly greater than that of type 1 diabetes repertoires in both CD4+ and CD8+ T cells. Age and gender were not matched between study groups, possibly biasing interpretation. Type 2 diabetes patients had few highly-expanded CD4+ clones, median one, accounting for a median approximately 3.9% of reads. Highly correlated V and J gene usage patterns were observed for type 2 diabetes and control samples, with an average of around 0.97 between samples. Since just a limited number of T2D and control samples were sequenced, some T1D-only HECs might also appear in more T2D or control samples.

All diabetic patients met standard classification criteria for type 1 or type 2 diabetes, with glucose and C-peptide assessed by WHO-recommended methods. Exclusion applied to any donor with other autoimmune diseases or infections within the previous four weeks. Roughly 10 milliliters of peripheral blood were collected from each participant. LymphoPrep density separation was used to isolate PBMCs. Recombination joined TRBV3-1 with TRBJ2-1; the central 9 bases match TRBD2. The sequenced sample consisted of peripheral blood mononuclear cells (PBMCs). The origin of this receptor is a man between 18 and 29 years old with type 2 diabetes. The CDR3 here reads CASSQLAGKNEQFF. The nucleotides read TGTGCCAGCAGCCAGCTAGCGGGAAAAAATGAGCAGTTCTTC.